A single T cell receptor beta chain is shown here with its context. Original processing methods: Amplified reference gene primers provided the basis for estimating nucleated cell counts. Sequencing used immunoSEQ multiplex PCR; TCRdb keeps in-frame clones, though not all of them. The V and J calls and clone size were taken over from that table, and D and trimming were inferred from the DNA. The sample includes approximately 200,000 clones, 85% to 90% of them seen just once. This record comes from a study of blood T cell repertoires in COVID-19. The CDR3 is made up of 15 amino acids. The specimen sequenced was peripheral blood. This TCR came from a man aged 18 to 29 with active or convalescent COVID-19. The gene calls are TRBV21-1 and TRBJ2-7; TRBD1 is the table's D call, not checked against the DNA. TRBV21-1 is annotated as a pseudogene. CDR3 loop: CASSSSDRESYEQYF. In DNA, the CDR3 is TGTGCCAGCAGCAGCTCGGACAGGGAATCCTACGAGCAGTACTTC.